Below, 22 T cell receptor beta chains from the same sample are listed, as sequenced in a study of cytomegalovirus exposure and HLA in healthy donors. Vbeta (60) and Jbeta (13) primers were used in the PCR. The protocol was immunoSEQ multiplex PCR, while the TCRdb copy is restricted to in-frame clones and leaves out a portion. The sample has around 93,000 clones; approximately 69% are singletons. Sequenced sample: PBMCs. These receptor sequences come from a boy between 10 and 17 years old in good health and CMV-seropositive.

The chain recombines TRBV7-9 with TRBJ1-1; 8 positions match TRBD1. Germline V lookup: CDR1 SEHNR, CDR2 FQNEAQ (reference sequence). Trimming took 4 bases from V and 3 from J; bases not matched to a gene: 4. The length of the CDR3 is 14 residues. The CDR3 is CASSSDRGDTEAFF. The CDR3, as DNA: TGTGCCAGCAGCTCCGACAGGGGCGACACTGAAGCTTTCTTT.

The rearrangement joins TRBV7-2 to TRBJ1-5, with TRBD1 matching 9 bases. The ends lost 4 bases at V and 5 bases at J; junction bases unmatched: 3. In germline, CDR1 is SGHTA, CDR2 FQGNSA. CDR3 length: 14 residues. The CDR3 region has the DNA TGTGCCAGCAGCTACAGGACAGGGGATCAGCCCCAGCATTTT. Amino acid sequence: CASSYRTGDQPQHF.

The chain recombines TRBV18 with TRBJ1-1; 11 nucleotides agree with TRBD1. This CDR3 is built from 14 residues. The germline V gene encodes CDR1 KGHSH and CDR2 LQKENI. V dropped 6 bases and J dropped 5; count of bases not matched to a gene: 5. The CDR3 loop reads CASSADRGRTEAFF. In DNA form, the CDR3 reads TGTGCCAGCTCCGCGGACAGGGGGCGGACTGAAGCTTTCTTT. Based on the CDR3 plus reference TRBV18 and TRBJ1-1, the full variable domain is NAGVMQNPRHLVRRRGQEARLRCSPMKGHSHVYWYRQLPEEGLKFMVYLQKENIIDESGMPKERFSAEFPKEGPSILRIQQVVRGDSAAYFCASSADRGRTEAFFGQGTRLTVV.

This chain links TRBV6-1 with TRBJ2-7, with a weak D call TRBD2 (6 bases). The CDR3 extends over 13 amino acids. The germline gives CDR1 MNHNS, CDR2 SASEGT. Trimming took off 11 bases at V and 5 bases at J, with 19 bases between the two ends. CDR3 DNA sequence: TGTGCCGCGGCGGAGGGGAACCTCCACGAGCAGTACTTC. It translates to CAAAEGNLHEQYF.

In its sample, this clone was seen once. This chain uses TRBV5-6 with TRBJ2-7, with D maybe TRBD1 (6 bases). V was pared by 5 bases and J by 3 bases, with 18 bases between. The CDR3 is 15 residues long. The V gene's germline CDR1 is SGHDT and CDR2 YYEEEE. The chain's CDR3 is CASRSLRQGLYEQYF. The CDR3 nucleotides are TGTGCCAGCAGGTCGTTGAGGCAGGGGCTCTACGAGCAGTACTTC.

The CDR3 DNA reads as TGTGCCAGCAGTTTAGAGCGGGGGGTTAATACGCAGTATTTT. Amino acid sequence: CASSLERGVNTQYF. The rearrangement joins TRBV27 to TRBJ2-3, with 9 bases lining up with TRBD2. The CDR3 sequence is 14 residues long. Germline values: CDR1 MNHEY, CDR2 SMNVEV (reference sequence). V trimming: 2 bases; J trimming: 7 bases; junction bases outside the gene matches: 4.

V is TRBV6-1 and J is TRBJ2-3, with TRBD2 as a possible D gene (5 bases). V was clipped by 3 bases and J by 1 base, with 11 bases between them. The V gene's germline CDR1 is MNHNS and CDR2 SASEGT. The CDR3 runs 15 residues. The CDR3 protein is CASSEGNSGTDTQYF. The CDR3 DNA reads TGTGCCAGCAGTGAGGGGAATAGCGGCACAGATACGCAGTATTTT.

Details on this clone: Different DNA sequences within this sample yield the same CDR3. V is TRBV29-1 and J is TRBJ1-1, with a tentative D call TRBD1 (5 bases). The CDR3 spans 12 residues. V dropped 5 bases and J dropped 1 base, with 8 bases sitting between them. Germline V gives CDR1 SQVTM, CDR2 ANQGSEA. This CDR3 reads CSVRQGNTEAFF. CDR3 in DNA: TGCAGCGTTCGTCAGGGGAACACTGAAGCTTTCTTT.

This clone was detected once. The chain is built from TRBV7-7 and TRBJ2-3; D gene ambiguous. CDR3 length equals 14 residues. CDR1 and CDR2 from the germline V gene are SSHAT and FNYEAQ (reference sequence). The ends were cut back, 4 bases at V and 4 bases at J, with 12 bases in the middle. In nucleotides, the CDR3 is TGTGCCAGCAGCTCCGCCCCCGCGTCAGATACGCAGTATTTT. This translates into CASSSAPASDTQYF.

This clone was detected only once. The chain has TRBV30 and TRBJ1-5; D is possibly TRBD1 (5 bases). The CDR3 consists of 14 residues. In germline, CDR1 is GTSNPN, CDR2 SVGIG (reference sequence). V was trimmed by 2 bases and J by 7 bases, leaving 15 bases between them. In nucleotides, the CDR3 is TGTGCCTGGAGTCAAGGGGCAGGAGAGCAGCCCCAGCATTTT. It is translated as CAWSQGAGEQPQHF.

The rearrangement uses TRBV6-5 and TRBJ2-1; no definite D call. The germline V and J ends were trimmed by 6 bases and 1 base, with 7 bases remaining between them. Germline CDR1 reads MNHEY; CDR2 reads SVGAGI. The CDR3 extends over 13 amino acids. CDR3 amino acids: CASRQSSYNEQFF. CDR3 coding DNA: TGTGCCAGCAGACAATCATCCTACAATGAGCAGTTCTTC.

This chain uses TRBV2 with TRBJ2-7, with a tentative D call TRBD2 (6 bases). CDR3 length equals 14 residues. The ends were cut back, 7 bases at V and 7 bases at J, with 20 bases in the middle. In germline, CDR1 is SNHLY, CDR2 FYNNEI. CDR3 in amino acids: CASIGVIPGGEQYF. The DNA for the CDR3 is TGTGCCAGCATAGGGGTAATCCCCGGGGGAGAGCAGTACTTC.

This rearrangement joins TRBV19 to TRBJ2-7; the D gene is possibly TRBD1 (6 bases). Germline-derived CDR1 and CDR2 are LNHDA and SQIVND (reference sequence). This CDR3 has 16 residues. Trimming shortened V by 6 bases and J by 0 bases, and 18 bases separated the two germline ends. The CDR3 loop is CASSRRGRGDSYEQYF. CDR3 in DNA: TGTGCCAGTAGCAGAAGGGGCAGGGGAGACTCCTACGAGCAGTACTTC.

This chain uses TRBV7-9 with TRBJ1-4; a weak D match, TRBD1 (6 bases). CDR3 length: 18 residues. Trimming pared 5 bases from V and 0 bases from J, leaving 19 bases between. CDR1 is SEHNR, CDR2 FQNEAQ, per germline (reference sequence). The CDR3 DNA reads TGTGCCAGCAGCCCCGAACAGGGATTAGTTGCAACTAATGAAAAACTGTTTTTT. This codes for CASSPEQGLVATNEKLFF.

This clone showed up just a few times. The chain links TRBV6-6 to TRBJ2-7; D perhaps matches TRBD2 (6 bases). V lost 3 bases to trimming and J lost 4 bases, with 7 bases between them. CDR1 and CDR2 (germline): MNHNY, SVGAGI (reference sequence). The CDR3 consists of 12 residues. The CDR3 spells CASSYRGYEQYF. The CDR3 bases are TGTGCCAGCAGTTATCGGGGGTACGAGCAGTACTTC.

This clone was recorded once. The V call is TRBV4-2, the J call TRBJ2-1, with TRBD2 matching 7 bases. CDR1 and CDR2 from the germline V gene are LGHNA and YNFKEQ. The V segment lost 0 bases and the J segment 5 bases; nucleotides outside the gene matches: 10. The CDR3 extends over 17 amino acids. CDR3 in amino acids: CASSQDAALARDNEQFF. The CDR3, as DNA: TGTGCCAGCAGCCAAGATGCAGCACTAGCGCGGGACAATGAGCAGTTCTTC.

The genes are TRBV5-4 and TRBJ2-2; perhaps TRBD1 as D (6 bases). This CDR3 is built from 16 residues. Trimming removed 7 bases at V and 1 base at J, with 17 bases between. The V gene's germline CDR1 is SGHNT and CDR2 YYREEE (reference sequence). This chain's CDR3 is CASRRGTGRNTGELFF. For the CDR3, the DNA is TGTGCCAGCCGCCGTGGAACAGGGAGGAACACCGGGGAGCTGTTTTTT.

This clone was seen a few times. The J gene is TRBJ1-2, the V gene TRBV11-2, with 8 bases matching TRBD1. The CDR3 length is 14 residues. Germline trimming cut 7 bases from V and 8 bases from J; bases unmatched to any gene: 12. Germline CDR1 SGHAT, CDR2 FQNNGV. CDR3 sequence (DNA): TGTGCCAGCACCCTCGAGACAGGGGCAGGAGGCTACACCTTC. Translating gives CASTLETGAGGYTF.

The chain uses TRBV27 and TRBJ2-3, with a weak D call TRBD1 (6 bases). CDR1 MNHEY and CDR2 SMNVEV come from the germline V gene (reference sequence). The CDR3 has 15 amino acids. The V gene lost 3 bases and the J gene lost 0 bases, with 10 bases spanning the gap. CDR3 coding DNA: TGTGCCAGCAGTTTCGACAGGACTAGCACAGATACGCAGTATTTT. Protein sequence: CASSFDRTSTDTQYF.

V and J are TRBV4-1 and TRBJ1-2; 8 bases map to TRBD1. Germline V gene sequence: CDR1 MGHRA, CDR2 YSYEKL. The CDR3 loop spans 16 amino acids. V lost 0 bases, J lost 6 bases, and 9 bases stayed unmatched. The CDR3 coding sequence is TGCGCCAGCAGCCAAGAAGGGTCAGGGGGCTATGATGGCTACACCTTC. Translated: CASSQEGSGGYDGYTF.

This rearrangement joins TRBV4-1 to TRBJ1-1, with TRBD1 matching over 7 bases. The V and J ends lost 4 bases and 3 bases, in that order; junction bases with no gene match: 2. The germline V gene has CDR1 MGHRA and CDR2 YSYEKL. The CDR3 is 13 residues long. The CDR3 DNA sequence: TGCGCCAGCAGCCCGGACAGGCACACTGAAGCTTTCTTT. Translated: CASSPDRHTEAFF.

The rearrangement links TRBV19 to TRBJ2-6, with D possibly TRBD1 on 5 matching bases. This CDR3 spans 15 amino acids. Germline CDR1 LNHDA, CDR2 SQIVND (reference sequence). Trimming cost V 6 bases and J 0 bases, with 9 bases left between them. Here the CDR3 reads CASRGRGSGANVLTF. The CDR3 DNA is TGTGCCAGTAGGGGAAGGGGCTCTGGGGCCAACGTCCTGACTTTC. The entire variable domain, with the rest obtained from reference TRBV19 and TRBJ2-6, is as follows: DGGITQSPKYLFRKEGQNVTLSCEQNLNHDAMYWYRQDPGQGLRLIYYSQIVNDFQKGDIAEGYSVSREKKESFPLTVTSAQKNPTAFYLCASRGRGSGANVLTFGAGSRLTVL.